Presented here are 5 T cell receptor beta chains from one specimen sequenced in a study of Ad26.COV2.S vaccination and SARS-CoV-2 variants (TCRdb year 2021). The library came from the immunoSEQ multiplex PCR assay. TCRdb limited this immuneACCESS table to in-frame rearrangements with V and J called. A share of clones is missing; checked studies link under half to unresolved V genes, and the rest is unexplained. In all, the sample holds some 400,000 clones, and 70% to 90% of those were seen once. The top ten clones comprise around 2% of the sample. This specimen's treatment or condition label, interpreted: around 19 received Ad26.COV2.S at low or high dose, single or two shots; about 5 received placebo; per-sample allocation not given. For vaccine and placebo recipients, the sequenced repertoires came from samples collected on day 63 after the first injection. Sequencing used peripheral blood, obtained in a trial of Ad26.COV2.S vaccine versus placebo. The receptor source for this set is a person between 18 and 65 years old who received the Ad26.COV2.S COVID-19 vaccine or a placebo.

This clone has just a few counts. This CDR3 reads CASSYRQGWSEAFF. CDR3 in DNA: TGTGCCAGCAGTTATCGACAGGGCTGGAGTGAAGCTTTCTTT. The chain joins TRBV2 to TRBJ1-1, with TRBD1 identical over 7 bases. This CDR3 spans 14 amino acids. Germline-derived CDR1 and CDR2 are SNHLY and FYNNEI. Losses at the gene ends were 5 bases for V and 7 bases for J; bases not matched to a gene: 10.

This clone was counted between two and nine times. Different DNA sequences within this sample yield the same CDR3. The V gene is TRBV20-1, the J gene TRBJ2-7; 7 nucleotides align to TRBD1. This CDR3 contains 11 residues. Germline CDR1 is DFQATT and CDR2 is SNEGSKA (reference sequence). V was clipped by 5 bases and J by 3 bases; unmatched bases: 1. The CDR3 loop reads CSAGTDYEQYF. The DNA for the CDR3 is TGCAGTGCTGGGACAGACTACGAGCAGTACTTC.

V is TRBV29-1 and J is TRBJ2-7, with a tentative D call TRBD2 (6 bases). The length of the CDR3 is 11 residues. CDR1 SQVTM and CDR2 ANQGSEA come from the germline V gene. Between the trimmed V and J ends, which lost 6 bases and 6 bases, there was a span of 12 bases. CDR3 region: CSVETSFEQYF. The CDR3 DNA follows: TGCAGCGTGGAAACTAGCTTCGAGCAGTACTTC.

The genes are TRBV23-1 and TRBJ2-3, with no clear D. TRBV23-1 is flagged as an ORF with uncertain function. The CDR3 covers 11 residues. V was clipped by 3 bases and J by 2 bases, with 0 bases between them. CDR3 protein: CASSHTDTQYF. In DNA, the CDR3 is TGCGCCAGCAGTCACACAGATACGCAGTATTTT.

V and J are TRBV3-1 (or the pseudogene TRBV3-2) and TRBJ1-4, with TRBD1 matching 7 bases. The CDR3 extends over 14 amino acids. Germline CDR1 is LGHDT and CDR2 is YNNKEL (reference sequence). The trim removed 5 bases at V and 8 bases at J, leaving 8 bases unmatched. Written as DNA, the CDR3 is TGTGCCAGCAGCAGCACAGGGGTCGTGGAAAAACTGTTTTTT. Translation gives CASSSTGVVEKLFF.